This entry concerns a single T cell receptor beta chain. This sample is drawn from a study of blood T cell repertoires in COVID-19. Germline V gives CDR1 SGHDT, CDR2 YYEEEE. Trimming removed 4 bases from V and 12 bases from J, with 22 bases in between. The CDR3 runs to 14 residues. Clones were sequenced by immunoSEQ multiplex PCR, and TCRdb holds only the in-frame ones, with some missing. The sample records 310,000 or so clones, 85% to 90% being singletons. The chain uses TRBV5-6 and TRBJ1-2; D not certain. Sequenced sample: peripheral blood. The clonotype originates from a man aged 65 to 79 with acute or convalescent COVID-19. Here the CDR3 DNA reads TGTGCCAGCAGCCGCGGAGCGGCCCGTCTTCTTGACACCTTC. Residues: CASSRGAARLLDTF.